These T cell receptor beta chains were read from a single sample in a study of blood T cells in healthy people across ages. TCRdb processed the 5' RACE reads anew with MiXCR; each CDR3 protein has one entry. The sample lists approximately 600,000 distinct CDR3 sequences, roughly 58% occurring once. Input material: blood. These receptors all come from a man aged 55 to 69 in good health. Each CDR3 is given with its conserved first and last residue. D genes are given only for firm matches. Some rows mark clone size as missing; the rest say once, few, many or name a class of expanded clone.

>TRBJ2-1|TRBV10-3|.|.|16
CAIRGGAQGPSNEQFF
TGTGCCATCAGGGGCGGGGCACAGGGACCGTCTAATGAGCAGTTCTTC
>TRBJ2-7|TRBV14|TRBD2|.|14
CASSQGASGGEQYF
TGTGCCAGCAGCCAAGGGGCTAGCGGGGGCGAGCAGTACTTC
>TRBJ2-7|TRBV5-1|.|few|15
CASSLGVSSSYEQYF
TGCGCCAGCAGCTTGGGGGTCTCTAGCTCCTACGAGCAGTACTTC
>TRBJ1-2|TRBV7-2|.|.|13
CASSTFGAYGYTF
TGTGCCAGCAGCACATTTGGGGCCTATGGCTACACCTTC
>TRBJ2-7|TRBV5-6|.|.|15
CASSKKGGGEYEQYF
TGTGCCAGCAGCAAGAAGGGGGGCGGAGAGTACGAGCAGTACTTC
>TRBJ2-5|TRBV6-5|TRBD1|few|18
CASSYRDRGYGFTETQYF
TGTGCCAGCAGTTACCGGGACAGGGGGTACGGGTTCACTGAGACCCAGTACTTC
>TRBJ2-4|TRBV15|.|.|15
CATSPRGVWENIQYF
TGTGCCACCAGCCCCCGAGGGGTCTGGGAAAACATTCAGTACTTC
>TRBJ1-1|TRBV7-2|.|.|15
CASSSTRAANTEAFF
TGTGCCAGCAGCTCTACCCGCGCGGCGAACACTGAAGCTTTCTTT
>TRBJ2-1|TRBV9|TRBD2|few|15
CASSVDGTSGIKQFF
TGTGCCAGCAGCGTAGATGGGACTAGCGGTATTAAGCAGTTCTTC
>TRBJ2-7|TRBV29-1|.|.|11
CSTSGANEQYF
TGCAGCACCTCTGGGGCCAACGAGCAGTACTTC
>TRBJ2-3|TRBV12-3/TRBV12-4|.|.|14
CASSLSGVVDTQYF
TGTGCCAGCAGTTTATCGGGGGTTGTAGATACGCAGTATTTT
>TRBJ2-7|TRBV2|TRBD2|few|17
CASSEGLAGALPYEQYF
TGTGCCAGCAGTGAGGGGCTAGCGGGGGCCCTTCCCTACGAGCAGTACTTC
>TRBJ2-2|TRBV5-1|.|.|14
CASSPLSSTGELFF
TGCGCCAGCAGCCCTCTCTCTTCCACCGGGGAGCTGTTTTTT
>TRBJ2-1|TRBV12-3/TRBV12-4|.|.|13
CASSPPPRDEQFF
TGTGCCAGCAGCCCTCCGCCGCGGGATGAGCAGTTCTTC
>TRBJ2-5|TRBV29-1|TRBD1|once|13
CGVGRGQQETQYF
TGCGGCGTTGGCAGGGGGCAGCAAGAGACCCAGTACTTC
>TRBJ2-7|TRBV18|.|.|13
CASSPSRDYEQYF
TGTGCCAGCTCACCGAGCAGGGACTACGAGCAGTACTTC
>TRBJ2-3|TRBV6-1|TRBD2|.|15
CASSDPSGGGDTQYF
TGTGCCAGCAGTGACCCTAGCGGGGGTGGAGATACGCAGTATTTT
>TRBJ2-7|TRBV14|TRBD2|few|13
CASSSGGVFEQYF
TGTGCCAGCAGCTCCGGGGGGGTTTTCGAGCAGTACTTC
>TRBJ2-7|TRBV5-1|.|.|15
CASSLDQGGYGEQYF
TGCGCCAGCAGCTTGGACCAGGGAGGATACGGCGAGCAGTACTTC
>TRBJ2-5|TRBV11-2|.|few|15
CASTPGEGRKETQYF
TGTGCCAGCACCCCAGGGGAGGGGAGGAAGGAGACCCAGTACTTC
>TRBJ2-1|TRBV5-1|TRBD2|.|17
CASSVTSGGFVYNEQFF
TGCGCCAGCAGCGTCACTAGCGGGGGGTTTGTTTACAATGAGCAGTTCTTC
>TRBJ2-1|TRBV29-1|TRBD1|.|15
CSVEGHRGAYNEQFF
TGCAGCGTTGAGGGGCACAGGGGAGCCTACAATGAGCAGTTCTTC
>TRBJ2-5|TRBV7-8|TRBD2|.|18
CASSLPDGLAGSQETQYF
TGTGCCAGCAGCTTACCCGACGGACTAGCGGGGAGTCAAGAGACCCAGTACTTC
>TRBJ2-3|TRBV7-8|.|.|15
CASSRYLSSTDTQYF
TGTGCCAGCAGCCGATATCTTTCTAGCACAGATACGCAGTATTTT
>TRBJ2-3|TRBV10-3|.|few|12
CASTSDGDTQYF
TGTGCCAGCACCTCCGATGGGGATACGCAGTATTTT
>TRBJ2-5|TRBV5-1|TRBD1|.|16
CASSPTSDRGEETQYF
TGCGCCAGCAGCCCCACCTCGGACAGGGGGGAAGAGACCCAGTACTTC
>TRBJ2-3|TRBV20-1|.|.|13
CSAFDTLTDTQYF
TGCAGTGCCTTCGACACTCTCACAGATACGCAGTATTTT
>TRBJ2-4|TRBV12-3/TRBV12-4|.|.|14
CASSFRTEKNIQYF
TGTGCCAGCAGTTTCCGGACAGAGAAAAACATCCAGTACTTC
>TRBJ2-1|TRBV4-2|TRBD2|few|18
CASSQGSAGGLGYNEQFF
TGTGCCAGCAGCCAAGGCTCTGCGGGGGGGCTCGGGTACAATGAGCAGTTCTTC
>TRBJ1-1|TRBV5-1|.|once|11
CASSLGAKAFF
TGCGCCAGCAGCTTGGGGGCCAAGGCTTTCTTT
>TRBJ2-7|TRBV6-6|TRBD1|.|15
CASSQPGQGAEEQYF
TGTGCCAGCAGCCAGCCGGGACAGGGGGCAGAGGAGCAGTACTTC
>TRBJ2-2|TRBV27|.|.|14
CASKRTVNTGELFF
TGTGCCAGCAAAAGGACAGTTAACACCGGGGAGCTGTTTTTT
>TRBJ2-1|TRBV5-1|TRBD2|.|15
CASSGVAGGYNEQFF
TGCGCCAGCAGCGGCGTCGCGGGGGGCTACAATGAGCAGTTCTTC
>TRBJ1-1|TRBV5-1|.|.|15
CASSTGGVGNTEAFF
TGCGCCAGCAGCACGGGAGGGGTAGGGAACACTGAAGCTTTCTTT
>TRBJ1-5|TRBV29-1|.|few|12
CSAGSGLGPQHF
TGCAGCGCCGGGTCAGGGCTCGGGCCCCAGCATTTT
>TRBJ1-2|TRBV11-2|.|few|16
CASSPEGGALGYGYTF
TGTGCCAGCAGCCCCGAGGGGGGGGCGCTGGGCTATGGCTACACCTTC
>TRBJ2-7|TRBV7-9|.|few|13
CASSLGNYNEQYF
TGTGCCAGCAGCTTGGGGAACTACAATGAGCAGTACTTC
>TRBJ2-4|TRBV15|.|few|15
CATSSPGTSKNIQYF
TGTGCCACCAGCAGTCCCGGGACTTCCAAAAACATTCAGTACTTC
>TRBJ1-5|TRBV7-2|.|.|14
CASSLWGGSQPRHF
TGTGCCAGCAGCTTATGGGGGGGAAGTCAGCCCCGGCATTTT
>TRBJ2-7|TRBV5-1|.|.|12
CASTGHLNEQYF
TGCGCCAGCACGGGACACTTGAACGAGCAGTACTTC
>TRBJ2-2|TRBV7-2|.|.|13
CASSLAGLGELFF
TGTGCCAGCAGCTTAGCAGGGCTCGGGGAGCTGTTTTTT
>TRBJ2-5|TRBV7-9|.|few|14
CASSLIAGQETQYF
TGTGCCAGCAGCTTAATCGCAGGGCAAGAGACCCAGTACTTC
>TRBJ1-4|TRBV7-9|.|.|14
CASSLPQAIEKLFF
TGTGCCAGCAGCTTGCCCCAGGCGATCGAAAAACTGTTTTTT
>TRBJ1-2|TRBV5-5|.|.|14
CASSLARKDYGYTF
TGTGCCAGCAGCTTGGCGAGGAAGGACTATGGCTACACCTTC
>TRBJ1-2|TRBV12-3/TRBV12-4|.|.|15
CASSLGGGINYGYTF
TGTGCCAGCAGTTTAGGGGGTGGAATTAACTATGGCTACACCTTC
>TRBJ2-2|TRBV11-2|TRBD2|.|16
CASSPPGTRGIGELFF
TGTGCCAGCAGCCCCCCCGGGACTAGAGGGATCGGGGAGCTGTTTTTT
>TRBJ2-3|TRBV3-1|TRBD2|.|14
CASSHGGAQDTQYF
TGTGCCAGCAGCCACGGGGGGGCCCAAGATACGCAGTATTTT
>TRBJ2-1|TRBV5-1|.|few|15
CASSFGVKVGDEQFF
TGCGCCAGCAGCTTTGGGGTGAAGGTGGGGGATGAGCAGTTCTTC
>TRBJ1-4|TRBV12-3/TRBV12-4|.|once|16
CASKFRTSGVLGKLFF
TGTGCCAGCAAGTTCCGGACTAGCGGGGTCCTGGGGAAACTGTTTTTT
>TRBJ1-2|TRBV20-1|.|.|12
CSASEGTYGYTF
TGCAGTGCTAGTGAGGGAACCTATGGCTACACCTTC
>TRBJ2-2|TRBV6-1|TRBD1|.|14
CASSPTGDTGELFF
TGTGCCAGCAGTCCGACAGGGGACACCGGGGAGCTGTTTTTT
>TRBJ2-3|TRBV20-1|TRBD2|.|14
CSASPGLAGGTQYF
TGCAGTGCTAGTCCGGGACTAGCGGGGGGAACGCAGTATTTT
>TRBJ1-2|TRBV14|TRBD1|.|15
CASSQTGGRNYGYTF
TGTGCCAGCAGCCAAACAGGGGGACGTAACTATGGCTACACCTTC
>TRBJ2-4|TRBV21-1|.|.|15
CASSNAKPRGNIQYF
TGTGCCAGCAGCAACGCTAAGCCTCGGGGGAACATTCAGTACTTC